Sequencing of this T cell receptor beta chain was carried out in a study of CD8+ T cells in alopecia areata. General study points: Between patients, shared TCR sequences were less clear than in mice. This was possibly due in part to HLA diversity in the patient population. Scalp data also include sequences from resident alphabeta T cells of normal skin.

Lesional scalp tissue (obtained by punch biopsy) and peripheral blood were collected from alopecia areata patients. The germline CDR1 and CDR2 sequences are SGHRS and YFSETQ. V lost 1 base and J lost 4, with 12 bases in between. The CDR3 sequence is 14 residues long. Concerning this clone: The target antigen is unknown.

Extracted RNA was reverse transcribed, and the resulting cDNA served as sequencing template. TCRdb's copy holds only in-frame clones and misses some; the assay was immunoSEQ multiplex PCR. Of roughly 35,000 clones listed, 55% are singletons. Sequencing was done on a sample of NKG2D-high CD8+ T cells sorted from blood. The J gene is TRBJ2-7, the V gene TRBV5-1, with D hard to call. This clonotype originated in a human donor with alopecia areata. The CDR3 sequence: CASSLRAESYEQYF. CDR3 sequence (DNA): TGCGCCAGCAGCTTGCGGGCAGAGTCTTACGAGCAGTACTTC.